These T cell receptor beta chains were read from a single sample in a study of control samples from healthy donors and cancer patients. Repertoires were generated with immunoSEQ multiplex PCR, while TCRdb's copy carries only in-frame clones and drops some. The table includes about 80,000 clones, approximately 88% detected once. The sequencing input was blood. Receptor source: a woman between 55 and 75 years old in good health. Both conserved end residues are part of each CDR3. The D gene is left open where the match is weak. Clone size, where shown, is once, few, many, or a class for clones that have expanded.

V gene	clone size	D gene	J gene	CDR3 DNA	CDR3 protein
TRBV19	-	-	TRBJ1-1	TGTGCCAGTAGTATGGCTGTTAGTCGGGCGAACACTGAAGCTTTCTTT	CASSMAVSRANTEAFF
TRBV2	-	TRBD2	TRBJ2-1	TGTGCCAGCAGCGGACTAGCGGGGGGGCGGAGTGAGCAGTTCTTC	CASSGLAGGRSEQFF
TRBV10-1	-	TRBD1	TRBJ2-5	TGCGCCAGCAGCCGGGACAGGGAGAGGGAGACCCAGTACTTC	CASSRDRERETQYF
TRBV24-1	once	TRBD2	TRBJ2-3	TGTGCCACCAGCGTTAGCGGGGGCACAGATACGCAGTATTTT	CATSVSGGTDTQYF
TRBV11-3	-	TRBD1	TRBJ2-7	TGTGCCAGCAGCCTAAGGGACAGGGATGAGCAGTACTTC	CASSLRDRDEQYF
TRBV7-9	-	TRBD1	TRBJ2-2	TGTGCCAGCAGACCTACCGACAGGGGCACCGGGGAGCTGTTTTTT	CASRPTDRGTGELFF
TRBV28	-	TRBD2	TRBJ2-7	TGTGCCAGCAGCCGAACTAGCGGGAGAAGTTACGAGCAGTACTTC	CASSRTSGRSYEQYF
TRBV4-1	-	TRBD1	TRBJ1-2	TGCGCCAGCAGCCACCTACCGGGACAGGGGCCCTATGGCTACACCTTC	CASSHLPGQGPYGYTF
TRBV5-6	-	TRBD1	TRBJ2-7	TGTGCCAGCAGCTCAAGCCGGGACAGGCTCTCCTACGAGCAGTACTTC	CASSSSRDRLSYEQYF
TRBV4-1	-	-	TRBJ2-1	TGCGCCAGCAGCCAAGTTGCTAGCCTCATGTACAATGAGCAGTTCTTC	CASSQVASLMYNEQFF
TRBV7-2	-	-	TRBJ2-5	TGTGCCAGCAGCTCGATCCCGATACAAGAGACCCAGTACTTC	CASSSIPIQETQYF
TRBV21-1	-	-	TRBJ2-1	TGTGCCAGCAGCAAAGTTTGGCCCGGGACAGGGCTCCCAGCCTACAATGAGCAGTTCTTC	CASSKVWPGTGLPAYNEQFF
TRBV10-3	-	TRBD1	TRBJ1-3	TGTGCCAGCGGGACAGGGGGCCATGAGAGCTCTGGAAACACCATATATTTT	CASGTGGHESSGNTIYF
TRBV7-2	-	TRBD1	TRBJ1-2	TGTGCCAGCAGCTTAGCCGGGACAGGGGACTATGGCTACACCTTC	CASSLAGTGDYGYTF
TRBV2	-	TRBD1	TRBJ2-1	TGTGCCAGCAGATATACGGGACAGCTCTACAATGAGCAGTTCTTC	CASRYTGQLYNEQFF
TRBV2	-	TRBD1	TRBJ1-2	TGTGCCAGCACCCCTGGCCAGGGGGCCCTCTATGGCTACACCTTC	CASTPGQGALYGYTF
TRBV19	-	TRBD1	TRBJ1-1	TGTGCCAGTAGTGCATCTCAGGGGGTAGCTGCTGAAGCTTTCTTT	CASSASQGVAAEAFF
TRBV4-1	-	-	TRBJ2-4	TGCGCCAGCAGCCAAGTTCAGTCCCGAGCCAAAAACATTCAGTACTTC	CASSQVQSRAKNIQYF
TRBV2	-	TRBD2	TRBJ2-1	TGTGCCAGCAGTGATCCAGGGACTAGCGAAAGCTCCTACAATGAGCAGTTCTTC	CASSDPGTSESSYNEQFF
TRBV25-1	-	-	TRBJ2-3	TGTGCCAGCAGTGAATTAGGAGTAGATACGCAGTATTTT	CASSELGVDTQYF
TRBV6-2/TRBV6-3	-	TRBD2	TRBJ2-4	TGTGCCAGCAGTTTCGCGGGGGAAAACATTCAGTACTTC	CASSFAGENIQYF
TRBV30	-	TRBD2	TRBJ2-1	TGTGCCTGGAGTGTGGGGGGGGGAAGAGAGCAGTTCTTC	CAWSVGGGREQFF
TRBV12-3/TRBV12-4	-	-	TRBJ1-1	TGTGCCAGCAGTTTAGGGGATTACACTGAAGCTTTCTTT	CASSLGDYTEAFF
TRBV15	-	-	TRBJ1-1	TGTGCCACCAGCAGACCTCCGTGGGTTGACACTGAAGCTTTCTTT	CATSRPPWVDTEAFF
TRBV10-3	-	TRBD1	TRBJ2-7	TGTGCCATCAGTGAGTCGATTGGGCAGGGGGCGCGGTACGAGCAGTACTTC	CAISESIGQGARYEQYF
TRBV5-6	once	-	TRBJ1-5	TGTGCCAGCAGCTTGTTGGGCGAAGCTAGCAATCAGCCCCAGCATTTT	CASSLLGEASNQPQHF
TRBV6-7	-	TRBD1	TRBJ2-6	TGTGCCAGCAGTTTAGCATCCCGGGACAGCTCTGGGGCCAACGTCCTGACTTTC	CASSLASRDSSGANVLTF
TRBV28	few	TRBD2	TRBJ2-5	TGTGCCAGCAGTTTATTAGCGGGAGGGCAAGAGACCCAGTACTTC	CASSLLAGGQETQYF